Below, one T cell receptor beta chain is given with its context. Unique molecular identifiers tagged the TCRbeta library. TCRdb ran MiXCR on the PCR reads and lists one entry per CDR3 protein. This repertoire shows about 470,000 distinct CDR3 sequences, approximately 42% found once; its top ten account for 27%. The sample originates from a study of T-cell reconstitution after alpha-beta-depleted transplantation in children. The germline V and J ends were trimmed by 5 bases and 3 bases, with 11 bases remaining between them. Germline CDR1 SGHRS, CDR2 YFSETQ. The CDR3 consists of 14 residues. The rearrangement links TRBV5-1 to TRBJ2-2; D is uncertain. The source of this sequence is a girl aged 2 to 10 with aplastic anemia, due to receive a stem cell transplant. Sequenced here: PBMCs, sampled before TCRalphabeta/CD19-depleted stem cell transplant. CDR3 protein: CASRVMTDTGELFF. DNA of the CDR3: TGCGCCAGCAGAGTTATGACCGACACCGGGGAGCTGTTTTTT. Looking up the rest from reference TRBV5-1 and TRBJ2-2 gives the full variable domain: KAGVTQTPRYLIKTRGQQVTLSCSPISGHRSVSWYQQTPGQGLQFLFEYFSETQRNKGNFPGRFSGRQFSNSRSEMNVSTLELGDSALYLCASRVMTDTGELFFGEGSRLTVL.